This is a list of T cell receptor beta chains from one sample in a study of T cells after yellow fever vaccination. MiXCR, run by TCRdb on the 5' RACE reads, gives a single entry per CDR3 protein. The data contain 620,000 or so distinct CDR3 sequences, around 16% of them singletons. The source was PBMCs, collected less than 6 days after the first yellow fever vaccination. The receptors here all came from a young man who received the YFV17D yellow fever vaccine. CDR3s include the opening cysteine and the closing phenylalanine or tryptophan. D genes are given only for firm matches. Only part of the rows carry a size: once, few, many, or a class if the clone is expanded.

j_call v_call d_call clone_size cdr3_aa cdr3_nt
TRBJ2-5 TRBV12-3/TRBV12-4 TRBD1 - CASSHTGQEETQYF TGTGCCAGCAGTCATACAGGACAGGAAGAGACCCAGTACTTC
TRBJ2-1 TRBV11-2 - many CASSLTGASHLGQFF TGTGCCAGCAGCTTAACGGGGGCCTCACATCTCGGGCAGTTCTTC
TRBJ2-5 TRBV9 - - CASSVGGAASPESQYF TGTGCCAGCAGCGTAGGGGGGGCCGCATCTCCGGAGTCCCAGTACTTC
TRBJ2-7 TRBV6-1 - many CASSEGDLYEQYF TGTGCCAGCAGTGAAGGAGACCTCTACGAGCAGTACTTC
TRBJ2-1 TRBV19 - few CASRGGGDNEQFF TGTGCCAGTAGGGGGGGGGGCGACAATGAGCAGTTCTTC
TRBJ1-6 TRBV20-1 TRBD1 few CSAPGPGTGERYNSPLHF TGCAGTGCTCCCGGTCCCGGGACAGGGGAACGGTACAATTCACCCCTCCACTTT
TRBJ2-5 TRBV3-1 TRBD2 - CASSQMVAGEETQYF TGTGCCAGCAGCCAAATGGTAGCGGGGGAAGAGACCCAGTACTTC
TRBJ1-2 TRBV7-9 TRBD1 few CASGTEGYGYTF TGTGCCAGCGGGACAGAAGGCTATGGCTACACCTTC
TRBJ2-5 TRBV27 TRBD1 few CASRGTGGDQETQYF TGTGCCAGCAGAGGGACAGGGGGCGACCAAGAGACCCAGTACTTC
TRBJ2-1 TRBV5-1 - few CASSLGDTSLSGEQFF TGCGCCAGCAGCTTGGGGGACACCAGCCTCAGCGGGGAGCAGTTCTTC
TRBJ1-1 TRBV5-1 - few CASSWGGGRNTEAFF TGCGCCAGCAGCTGGGGGGGGGGCCGGAACACTGAAGCTTTCTTT
TRBJ2-2 TRBV4-2 - - CASSQEKNPGELFF TGTGCCAGCAGCCAAGAAAAGAACCCCGGGGAGCTGTTTTTT
TRBJ1-5 TRBV19 - - CASRSAREGTFPQHF TGTGCCAGTCGGTCGGCTAGAGAGGGAACGTTCCCCCAGCATTTT
TRBJ1-2 TRBV3-1 - few CASSQRGGGGYTF TGTGCCAGCAGCCAGCGGGGGGGAGGTGGCTACACCTTC
TRBJ1-1 TRBV29-1 - few CSVVVGTEAFF TGCAGCGTTGTTGTGGGGACTGAAGCTTTCTTT
TRBJ2-5 TRBV9 TRBD2 few CASSVSSGGLQTQYF TGTGCCAGCAGCGTTTCTAGCGGGGGCCTCCAGACCCAGTACTTC
TRBJ2-3 TRBV5-1 - - CASSLRRTDTQYF TGCGCCAGCAGCTTGCGTAGGACAGATACGCAGTATTTT
TRBJ2-7 TRBV7-2 - - CASSLDRDYYEQYF TGTGCCAGCAGCTTGGACAGGGACTACTACGAGCAGTACTTC
TRBJ1-1 TRBV29-1 - few CSGGIRGVTEAFF TGCAGCGGAGGAATCAGAGGGGTCACTGAAGCTTTCTTT
TRBJ1-2 TRBV4-1 - - CASSQDWGVYGYTF TGCGCCAGCAGCCAAGATTGGGGGGTCTATGGCTACACCTTC
TRBJ2-1 TRBV7-3 TRBD2 - CASSLWPAGGPLNEQFF TGTGCCAGCAGCTTATGGCCAGCGGGGGGGCCTTTGAATGAGCAGTTCTTC
TRBJ2-1 TRBV20-1 - - CSARATQNPYNEQFF TGCAGTGCTAGAGCTACCCAAAACCCCTACAATGAGCAGTTCTTC
TRBJ1-1 TRBV9 - - CASSGDSFINTEAFF TGTGCCAGCAGCGGAGACAGTTTTATTAACACTGAAGCTTTCTTT